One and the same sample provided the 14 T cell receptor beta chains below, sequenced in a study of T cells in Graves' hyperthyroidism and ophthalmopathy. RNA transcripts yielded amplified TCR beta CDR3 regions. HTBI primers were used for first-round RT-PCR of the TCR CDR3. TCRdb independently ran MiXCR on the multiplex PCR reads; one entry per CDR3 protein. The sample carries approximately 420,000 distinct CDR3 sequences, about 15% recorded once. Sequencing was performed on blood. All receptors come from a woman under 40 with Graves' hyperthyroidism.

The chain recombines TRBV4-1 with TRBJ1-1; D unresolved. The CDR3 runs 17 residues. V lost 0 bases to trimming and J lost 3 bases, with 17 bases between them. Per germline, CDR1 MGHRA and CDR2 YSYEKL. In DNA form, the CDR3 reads TGCGCCAGCAGCCAAGACCCCCCGTCCCGGAGGGACACTGAAGCTTTCTTT. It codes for CASSQDPPSRRDTEAFF.

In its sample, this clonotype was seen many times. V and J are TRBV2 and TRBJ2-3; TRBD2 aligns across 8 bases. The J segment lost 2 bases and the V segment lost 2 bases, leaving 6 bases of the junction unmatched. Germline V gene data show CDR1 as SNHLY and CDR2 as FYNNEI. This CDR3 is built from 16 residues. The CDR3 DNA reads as TGTGCCAGCAGTGAACGGGCGGGAGGAAACACAGATACGCAGTATTTT. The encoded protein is CASSERAGGNTDTQYF.

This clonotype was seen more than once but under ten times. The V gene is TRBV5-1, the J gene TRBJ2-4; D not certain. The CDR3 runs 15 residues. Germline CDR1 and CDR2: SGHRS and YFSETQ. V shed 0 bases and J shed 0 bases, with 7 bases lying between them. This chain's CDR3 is CASSLESLAKNIQYF. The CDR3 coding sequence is TGCGCCAGCAGCTTGGAAAGTCTAGCCAAAAACATTCAGTACTTC.

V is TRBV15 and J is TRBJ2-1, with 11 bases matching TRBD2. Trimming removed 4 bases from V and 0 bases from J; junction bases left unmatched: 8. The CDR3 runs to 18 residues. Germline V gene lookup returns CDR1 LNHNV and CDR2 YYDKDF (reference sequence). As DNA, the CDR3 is TGTGCCACCAGCAAGAAGACTAGCGGGACCGGCTCCTACAATGAGCAGTTCTTC. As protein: CATSKKTSGTGSYNEQFF.

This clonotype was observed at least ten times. The chain's CDR3 is CSAFLGQGSSPLHF. The CDR3 DNA follows: TGCAGTGCTTTTCTCGGACAGGGGAGTTCACCCCTCCACTTT. The rearrangement uses TRBV20-1 and TRBJ1-6; 9 bases align to TRBD1. CDR3 length: 14 amino acids. Germline CDR1 and CDR2: DFQATT and SNEGSKA (reference sequence). The V gene end was trimmed by 5 bases and the J gene end by 9 bases; junction bases not matched to a gene: 8.

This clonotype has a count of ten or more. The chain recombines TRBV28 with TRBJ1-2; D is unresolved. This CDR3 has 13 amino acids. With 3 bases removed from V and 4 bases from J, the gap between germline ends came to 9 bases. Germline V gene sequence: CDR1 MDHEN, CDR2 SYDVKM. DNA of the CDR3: TGTGCCAGCAGTTTCTTTGCGGGCTATGGCTACACCTTC. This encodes CASSFFAGYGYTF.

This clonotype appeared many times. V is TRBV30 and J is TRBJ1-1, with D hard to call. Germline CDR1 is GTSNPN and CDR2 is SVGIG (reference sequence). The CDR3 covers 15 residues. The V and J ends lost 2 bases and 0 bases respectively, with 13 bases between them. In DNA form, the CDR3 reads TGTGCCTGGAGTCGCCCGGCCAGACTGAACACTGAAGCTTTCTTT. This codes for CAWSRPARLNTEAFF.

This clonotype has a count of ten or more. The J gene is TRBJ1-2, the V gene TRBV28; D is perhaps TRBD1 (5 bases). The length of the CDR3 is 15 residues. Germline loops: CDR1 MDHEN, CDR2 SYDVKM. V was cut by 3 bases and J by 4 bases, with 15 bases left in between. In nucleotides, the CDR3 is TGTGCCAGCAGTTTGGGTGCGGGGCAGCTCTATGGCTACACCTTC. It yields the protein CASSLGAGQLYGYTF.

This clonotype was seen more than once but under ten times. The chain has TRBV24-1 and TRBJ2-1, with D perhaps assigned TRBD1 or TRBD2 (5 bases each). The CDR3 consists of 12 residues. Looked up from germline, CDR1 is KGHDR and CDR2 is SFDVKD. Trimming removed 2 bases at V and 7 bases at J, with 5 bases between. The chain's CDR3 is CATSDWGNEQFF. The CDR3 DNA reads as TGTGCCACCAGTGATTGGGGGAATGAGCAGTTCTTC.

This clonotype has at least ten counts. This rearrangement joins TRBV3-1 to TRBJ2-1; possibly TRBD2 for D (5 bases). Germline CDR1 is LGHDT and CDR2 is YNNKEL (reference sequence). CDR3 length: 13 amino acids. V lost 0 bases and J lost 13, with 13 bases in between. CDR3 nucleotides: TGTGCCAGCAGCCAAGAGGCAATCGGGATACAGTTCTTC. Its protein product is CASSQEAIGIQFF.

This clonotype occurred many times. The CDR3 nucleotides read TGTGCCAGCACCAAGGGACCGAACAATCAGCCCCAGCATTTT. It specifies CASTKGPNNQPQHF. This rearrangement joins TRBV2 to TRBJ1-5; a possible D gene is TRBD1 (5 bases). The CDR3 consists of 14 residues. Trimming removed 7 bases at V and 3 bases at J, with 13 bases between. CDR1 is SNHLY, CDR2 FYNNEI, per germline.

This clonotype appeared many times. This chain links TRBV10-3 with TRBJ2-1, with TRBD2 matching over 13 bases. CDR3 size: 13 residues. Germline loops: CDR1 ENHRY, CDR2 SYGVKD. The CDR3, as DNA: TGTGCGGGGACTAGCGGGGTTAACAATGAGCAGTTCTTC. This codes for CAGTSGVNNEQFF.

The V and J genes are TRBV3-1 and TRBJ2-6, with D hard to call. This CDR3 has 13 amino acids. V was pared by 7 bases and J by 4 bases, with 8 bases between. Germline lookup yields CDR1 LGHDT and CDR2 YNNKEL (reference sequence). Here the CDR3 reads CASKETGANVLTF. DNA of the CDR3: TGTGCCAGCAAGGAGACCGGGGCCAACGTCCTGACTTTC.

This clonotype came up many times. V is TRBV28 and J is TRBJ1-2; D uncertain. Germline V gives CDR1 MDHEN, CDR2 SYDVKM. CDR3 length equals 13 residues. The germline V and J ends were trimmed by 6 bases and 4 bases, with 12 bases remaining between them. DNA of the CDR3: TGTGCCAGCAGACCTCGGACGGGCTATGGCTACACCTTC. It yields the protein CASRPRTGYGYTF.